The clone carrying this T cell receptor beta chain was detected a few times. This record comes from a study of blood T cells in healthy people across ages. It was with a sample-barcoded 5' primer and a J-beta primer mix that a second PCR of roughly 7 to 12 cycles was run. Every sample produced at least 2.5 million CDR3-containing paired-end reads. TCRdb processed the 5' RACE reads anew with MiXCR; each CDR3 protein has one entry. Among roughly 700,000 distinct CDR3 sequences listed, 25% were seen once. These records were also assigned to another study, of T cells of mothers and their children. That source reports: Maternal samples each gave over 9 million TCR beta CDR3 reads, and child samples approximately 3 million each.

This sequence originates from a boy younger than 18 in good health. Sequences were obtained from blood.

The CDR3 protein is CASSPSSRGGGETQYF. The CDR3 DNA reads TGTGCCAGCAGCCCCTCGTCCCGCGGAGGTGGGGAGACCCAGTACTTC. The J gene is TRBJ2-5, the V gene TRBV13; possible D gene TRBD2, 5 bases. This CDR3 has 16 residues. V lost 5 bases, J lost 5 bases, and 21 bases lay in between. Per the germline V gene, CDR1 is PRHDT and CDR2 is FYEKMQ (reference sequence).